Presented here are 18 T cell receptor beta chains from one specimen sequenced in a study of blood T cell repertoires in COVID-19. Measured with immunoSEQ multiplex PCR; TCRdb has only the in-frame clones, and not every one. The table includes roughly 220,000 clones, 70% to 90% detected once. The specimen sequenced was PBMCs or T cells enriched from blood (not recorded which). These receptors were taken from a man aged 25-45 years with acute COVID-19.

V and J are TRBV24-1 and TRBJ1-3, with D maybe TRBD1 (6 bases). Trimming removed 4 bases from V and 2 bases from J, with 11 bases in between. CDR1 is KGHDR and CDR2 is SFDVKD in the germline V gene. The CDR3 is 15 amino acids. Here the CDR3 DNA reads TGTGCCACCAGTGACCAGACAGGACCTGGAAACACCATATATTTT. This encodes CATSDQTGPGNTIYF.

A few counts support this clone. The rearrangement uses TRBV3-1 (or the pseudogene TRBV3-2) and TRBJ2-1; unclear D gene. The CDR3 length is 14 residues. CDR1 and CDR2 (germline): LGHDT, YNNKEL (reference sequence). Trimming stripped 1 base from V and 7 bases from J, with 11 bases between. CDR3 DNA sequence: TGTGCCAGCAGCCAAGGTTTTAATCGTAATGAGCAGTTCTTC. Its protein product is CASSQGFNRNEQFF.

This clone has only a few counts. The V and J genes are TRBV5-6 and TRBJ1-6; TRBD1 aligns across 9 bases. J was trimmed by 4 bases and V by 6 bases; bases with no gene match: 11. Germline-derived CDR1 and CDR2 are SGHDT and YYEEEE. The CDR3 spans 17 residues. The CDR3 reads CASTPRTGDTYNSPLHF. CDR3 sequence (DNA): TGTGCCAGCACCCCGCGGACAGGGGACACGTATAATTCACCCCTCCACTTT.

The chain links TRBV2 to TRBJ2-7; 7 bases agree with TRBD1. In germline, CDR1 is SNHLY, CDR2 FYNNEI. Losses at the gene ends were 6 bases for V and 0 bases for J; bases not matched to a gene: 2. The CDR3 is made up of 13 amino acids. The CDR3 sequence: CASRRTGSYEQYF. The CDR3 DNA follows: TGTGCCAGCAGACGGACAGGCTCCTACGAGCAGTACTTC.

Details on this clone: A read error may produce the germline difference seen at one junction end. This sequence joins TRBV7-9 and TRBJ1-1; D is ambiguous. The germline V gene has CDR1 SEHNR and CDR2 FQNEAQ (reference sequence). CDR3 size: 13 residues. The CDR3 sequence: CASTLAGVPEAFF. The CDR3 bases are TGTGCCAGCACCTTAGCCGGTGTCCCTGAAGCTTTCTTT.

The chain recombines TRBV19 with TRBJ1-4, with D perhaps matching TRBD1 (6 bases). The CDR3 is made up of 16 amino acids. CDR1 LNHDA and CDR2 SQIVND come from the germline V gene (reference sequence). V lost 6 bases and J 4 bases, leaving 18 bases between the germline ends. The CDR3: CASSPMRGNLNEKLFF. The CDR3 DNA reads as TGTGCCAGTAGCCCGATGAGGGGGAACCTTAATGAAAAACTGTTTTTT. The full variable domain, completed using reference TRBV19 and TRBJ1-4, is DGGITQSPKYLFRKEGQNVTLSCEQNLNHDAMYWYRQDPGQGLRLIYYSQIVNDFQKGDIAEGYSVSREKKESFPLTVTSAQKNPTAFYLCASSPMRGNLNEKLFFGSGTQLSVL.

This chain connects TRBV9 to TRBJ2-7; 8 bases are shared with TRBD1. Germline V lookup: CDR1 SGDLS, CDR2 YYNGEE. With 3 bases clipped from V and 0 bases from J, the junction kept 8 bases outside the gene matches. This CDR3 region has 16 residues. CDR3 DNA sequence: TGTGCCAGCAGCGCGACAGGGGACCCGTACTCCTACGAGCAGTACTTC. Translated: CASSATGDPYSYEQYF.

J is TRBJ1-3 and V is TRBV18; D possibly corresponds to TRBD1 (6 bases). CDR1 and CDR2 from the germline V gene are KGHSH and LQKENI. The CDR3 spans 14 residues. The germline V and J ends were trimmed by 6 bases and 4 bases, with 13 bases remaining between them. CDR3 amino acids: CASSGQTAGNTIYF. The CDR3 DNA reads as TGTGCCAGCTCCGGACAGACCGCCGGAAACACCATATATTTT.

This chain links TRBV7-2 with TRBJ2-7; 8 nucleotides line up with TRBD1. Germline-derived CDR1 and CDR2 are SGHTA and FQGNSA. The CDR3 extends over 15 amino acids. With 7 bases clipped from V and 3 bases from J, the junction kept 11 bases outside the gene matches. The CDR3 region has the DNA TGTGCCAGCAACTGGAAGACAGGGGCCCACTACGAGCAGTACTTC. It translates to CASNWKTGAHYEQYF. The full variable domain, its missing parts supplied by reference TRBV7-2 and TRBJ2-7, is GAGVSQSPSNKVTEKGKDVELRCDPISGHTALYWYRQSLGQGLEFLIYFQGNSAPDKSGLPSDRFSAERTGGSVSTLTIQRTQQEDSAVYLCASNWKTGAHYEQYFGPGTRLTVT.

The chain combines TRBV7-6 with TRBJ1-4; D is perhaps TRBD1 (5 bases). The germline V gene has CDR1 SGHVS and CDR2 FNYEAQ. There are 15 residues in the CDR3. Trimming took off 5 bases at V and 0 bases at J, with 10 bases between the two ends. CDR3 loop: CASSQDTATNEKLFF. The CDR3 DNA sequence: TGTGCCAGCAGCCAGGACACCGCAACTAATGAAAAACTGTTTTTT. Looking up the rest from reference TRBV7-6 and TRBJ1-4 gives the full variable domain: GAGVSQSPRYKVTKRGQDVALRCDPISGHVSLYWYRQALGQGPEFLTYFNYEAQQDKSGLPNDRFSAERPEGSISTLTIQRTEQRDSAMYRCASSQDTATNEKLFFGSGTQLSVL.

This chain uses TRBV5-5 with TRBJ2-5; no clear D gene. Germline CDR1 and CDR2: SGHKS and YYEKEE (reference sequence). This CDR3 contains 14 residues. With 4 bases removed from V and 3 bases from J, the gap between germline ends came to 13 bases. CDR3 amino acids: CASSAIITKETQYF. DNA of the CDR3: TGTGCCAGCAGCGCAATCATTACTAAAGAGACCCAGTACTTC.

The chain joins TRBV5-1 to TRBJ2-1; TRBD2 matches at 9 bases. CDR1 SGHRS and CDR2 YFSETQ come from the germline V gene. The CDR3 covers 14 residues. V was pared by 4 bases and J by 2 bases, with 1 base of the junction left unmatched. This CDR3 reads CASSGLATYNEQFF. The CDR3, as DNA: TGCGCCAGCAGCGGACTAGCGACCTACAATGAGCAGTTCTTC.

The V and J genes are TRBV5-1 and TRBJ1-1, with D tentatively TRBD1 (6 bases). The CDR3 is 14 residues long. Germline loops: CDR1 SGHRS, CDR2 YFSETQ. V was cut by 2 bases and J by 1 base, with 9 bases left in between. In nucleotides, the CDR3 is TGCGCCAGCAGCTTTACACAGGGGAACACTGAAGCTTTCTTT. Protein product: CASSFTQGNTEAFF.

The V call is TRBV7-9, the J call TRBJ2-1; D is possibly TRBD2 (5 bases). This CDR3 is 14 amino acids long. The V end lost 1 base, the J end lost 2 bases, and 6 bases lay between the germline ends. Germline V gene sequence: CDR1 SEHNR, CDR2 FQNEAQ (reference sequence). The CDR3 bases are TGTGCCAGCAGCTTAGGAGGGACCTACAATGAGCAGTTCTTC. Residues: CASSLGGTYNEQFF. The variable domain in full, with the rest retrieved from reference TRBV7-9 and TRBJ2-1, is DTGVSQNPRHKITKRGQNVTFRCDPISEHNRLYWYRQTLGQGPEFLTYFQNEAQLEKSRLLSDRFSAERPKGSFSTLEIQRTEQGDSAMYLCASSLGGTYNEQFFGPGTRLTVL.

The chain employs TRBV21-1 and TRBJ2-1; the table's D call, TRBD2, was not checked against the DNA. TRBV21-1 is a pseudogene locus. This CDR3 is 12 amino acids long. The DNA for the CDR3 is TGTGCCCCACGGCCGGGGTCAAATGAGCAGTTCTTC. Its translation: CAPRPGSNEQFF.

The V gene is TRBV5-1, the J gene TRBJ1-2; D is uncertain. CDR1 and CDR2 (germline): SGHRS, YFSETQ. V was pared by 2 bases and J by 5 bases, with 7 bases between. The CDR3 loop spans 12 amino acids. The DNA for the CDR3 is TGCGCCAGCAGCTTTAGAGGGTATGGCTACACCTTC. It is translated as CASSFRGYGYTF.

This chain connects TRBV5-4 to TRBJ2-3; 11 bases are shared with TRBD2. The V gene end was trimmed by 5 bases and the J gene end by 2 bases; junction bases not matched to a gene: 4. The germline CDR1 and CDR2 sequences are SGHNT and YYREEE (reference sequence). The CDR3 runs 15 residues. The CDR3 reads CASSLAGGPTDTQYF. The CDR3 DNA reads TGTGCCAGCAGTCTAGCGGGGGGACCCACAGATACGCAGTATTTT.

CDR3 bases: TGCGCCAGCAGCCAAGTAGAAGCGTTCCGATTAGGAAACACCATATATTTT. Translating it yields CASSQVEAFRLGNTIYF. V gene TRBV4-1 combines with J gene TRBJ1-3; no reliable D call. The V end was cut by 1 base, the J end by 4 bases, with 17 bases between. Germline V lookup: CDR1 MGHRA, CDR2 YSYEKL. The CDR3 has 17 residues.